The sample holds many counts of the clone carrying this T cell receptor (beta chain). Its cognate antigen is unknown. This sample stems from a study of T-cell memory formation after mild COVID-19. The overall study: There were largely donor-specific TCR clusters.

The CDR3 has 17 amino acids. Constant-segment primers and 5'RACE yielded cDNA libraries for TCR alpha and TCR beta, each carrying sample barcodes and UMIs. TCRdb processed the 5' RACE reads anew with MiXCR; each CDR3 protein has one entry. The sample lists roughly 610,000 distinct CDR3 sequences, roughly a sixth occurring once. Findings and limits, study-wide: The main location of contracting CD4+ clones was CM and EM, and that of contracting CD8+ clones was EMRA. Clones that shrank (day 15 to 85) were balanced CD4/CD8, whereas later expanders leaned CD4+.

This clonotype was obtained from an adult woman who had mild COVID-19 (a few samples of this study predate the infection). Cell type and time point are not known. Sequencing used PBMCs or a T cell subset sorted from them (not recorded which). This rearrangement joins TRBV21-1 to TRBJ2-7; the table's D call, TRBD2, was not checked against the DNA. TRBV21-1 corresponds to a pseudogene. The CDR3 here is CASSKEQAGGPYDEQYF. CDR3 nucleotides: TGTGCCAGCAGCAAAGAACAGGCGGGGGGGCCTTACGACGAGCAGTACTTC.